This T cell receptor (beta chain) stems from a study of OX40 agonist ivuxolimab in advanced cancers. Study-level information: From 23 to 79 years was the age range, with a mean of about 56 years, and over 70% were male. General observations from the study: Some nonresponders also had low normalized T-cell clonal expansion. Antigen specificity of clonally expanded peripheral T cells was not established. Researchers report that CD8+ T cells had, on average, more expanded clones than CD4+.

This clone was observed a few times. No antigen is known for it. Clones were read by immunoSEQ multiplex PCR, and TCRdb kept only the in-frame ones, dropping some. The repertoire includes tens of thousands of clones, roughly 84% of them detected once, and around 2.1% sits in the top ten. In germline, CDR1 is SGHRS, CDR2 YFSETQ. Trimming shortened V by 3 bases and J by 4 bases, and 5 bases separated the two germline ends. The CDR3 sequence is 13 residues long. The chain uses TRBV5-1 and TRBJ2-6; D ambiguous. Sample: CD4+ or CD8+ T cells sorted from blood, taken in a trial of the OX40 agonist ivuxolimab. This TCR was recovered from an adult with an advanced solid tumor such as melanoma, head and neck, liver or kidney cancer. CDR3 DNA sequence: TGCGCCAGCAGCTCGGTGGGGGCCAACGTCCTGACTTTC. It yields the protein CASSSVGANVLTF.